This T cell receptor (beta chain) derives from a study of CD8+ T cells in alopecia areata. Study information: People stayed on tofacitinib for 6 to 18 months, then stopped the drug for 6 months.

Treatment noted: oral pan-JAK inhibitor, 5-10 mg twice daily. Sorted out of PBMCs were CD4+ T cells and CD8+ T cells. On this clone itself: Its antigen is unknown.

In each case, RNA was isolated and then reverse transcribed into cDNA as the sequencing template. Sequencing used immunoSEQ multiplex PCR; TCRdb keeps in-frame clones, though not all of them. The sample holds roughly 120,000 clones, around 58% seen once. With V trimmed by 3 bases and J by 6 bases, 1 base remained unmatched. CDR3 size: 13 residues. Germline assignment: CDR1 SQVTM and CDR2 ANQGSEA. Regarding the study as a whole: For baseline CD8+ expansion, any link to response stays uncertain with one nonresponder. Normal skin contains resident alphabeta T cells, and these are also sequenced in scalp samples.

This TCR was sampled from a human donor with alopecia areata. This material consisted of CD8+ T cells sorted from blood, taken at week 4, from a patient treated with tofacitinib. The V gene is TRBV29-1, the J gene TRBJ1-4; 10 bases are a match to TRBD1. The CDR3 DNA sequence: TGCAGCGTTGATGGGACAGGGGATGAAAAACTGTTTTTT. It yields the protein CSVDGTGDEKLFF.